This T cell receptor beta chain was identified in a study of brain T cells in children with intractable seizures. Whole-study results and caveats: Pre-surgery blood may have been undersampled, hiding some clones.

TCRdb keeps only in-frame clones here, not all; method: immunoSEQ multiplex PCR. The repertoire holds 110,000 or so clones, around 94% seen once, with about 3.8% in the top ten. In the case of this clone: No antigen is known for it.

Sequences were derived from peripheral blood, sampled at surgery. This clonotype originated in a boy in the first two years of life with hemimegalencephaly and intractable seizures.

This chain's CDR3 is CASKTGGTEAFF. The CDR3 nucleotides are TGTGCCAGCAAAACAGGGGGCACTGAAGCTTTCTTT. The V and J genes are TRBV28 and TRBJ1-1; 8 positions match TRBD1. The CDR3 consists of 12 residues. The V and J ends lost 7 bases and 4 bases, in that order; junction bases with no gene match: 2. Germline CDR1 MDHEN, CDR2 SYDVKM.